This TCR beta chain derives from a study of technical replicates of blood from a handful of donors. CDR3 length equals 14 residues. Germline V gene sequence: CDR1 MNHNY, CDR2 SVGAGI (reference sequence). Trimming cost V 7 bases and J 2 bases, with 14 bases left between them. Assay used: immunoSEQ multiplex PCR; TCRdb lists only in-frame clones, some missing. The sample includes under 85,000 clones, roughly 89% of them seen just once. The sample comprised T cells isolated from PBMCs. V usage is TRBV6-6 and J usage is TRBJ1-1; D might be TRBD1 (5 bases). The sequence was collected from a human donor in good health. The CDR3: CASNRGQDNTEAFF. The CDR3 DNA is TGTGCCAGCAACCGCGGACAAGACAACACTGAAGCTTTCTTT.